The entry below gives a single TCR beta chain sequence along with its context. Antigen: not known. These data come from a study of shared clonotypes between healthy human individuals. It was across several immunoSEQ plates that each subset's genomic DNA was evenly split. On sorted subsets, replicate PCRs used about 200 ng DNA, or 31,000 or so T cell genomes. Measured with immunoSEQ multiplex PCR; TCRdb has only the in-frame clones, and not every one. The sample has over a million clones; around 95% are singletons. Germline assignment: CDR1 MGHRA and CDR2 YSYEKL. Between the trimmed V and J ends, which lost 1 base and 0 bases, there was a span of 7 bases. CDR3 size: 14 residues. General study results and limits: Shared clonotypes across all four donors exceeded non-shared ones in generation probability.

The rearrangement joins TRBV4-1 to TRBJ2-7; D is uncertain. This TCR was recovered from a man aged 25-45 years in good health. The sample was naive CD4+ T cells sorted from blood. Subset of the sample: CD45RA+ positively selected. The CDR3 loop reads CASSQARSSYEQYF. Here the CDR3 DNA reads TGCGCCAGCAGCCAAGCCCGGAGCTCCTACGAGCAGTACTTC.